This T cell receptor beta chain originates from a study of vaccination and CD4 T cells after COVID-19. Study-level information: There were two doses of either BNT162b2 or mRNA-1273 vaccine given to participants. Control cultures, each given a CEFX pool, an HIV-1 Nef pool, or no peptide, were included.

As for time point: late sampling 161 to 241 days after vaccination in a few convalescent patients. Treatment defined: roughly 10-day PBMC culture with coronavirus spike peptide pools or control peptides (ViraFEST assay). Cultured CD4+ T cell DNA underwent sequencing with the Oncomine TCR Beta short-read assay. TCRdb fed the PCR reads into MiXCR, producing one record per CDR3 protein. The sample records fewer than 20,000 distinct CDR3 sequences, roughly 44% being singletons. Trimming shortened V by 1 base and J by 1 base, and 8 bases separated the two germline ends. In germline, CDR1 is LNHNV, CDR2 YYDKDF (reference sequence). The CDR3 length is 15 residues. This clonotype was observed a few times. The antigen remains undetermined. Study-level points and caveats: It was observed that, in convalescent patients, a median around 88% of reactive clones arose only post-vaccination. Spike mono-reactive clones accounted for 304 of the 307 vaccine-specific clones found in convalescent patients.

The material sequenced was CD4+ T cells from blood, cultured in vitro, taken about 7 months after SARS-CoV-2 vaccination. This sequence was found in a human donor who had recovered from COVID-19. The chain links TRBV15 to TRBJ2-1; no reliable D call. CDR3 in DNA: TGTGCCACCAGCAGAGTGGTGGAATCCTACAATGAGCAGTTCTTC. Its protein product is CATSRVVESYNEQFF.